Below, 27 T cell receptor beta chains from the same sample are listed, as sequenced in a study of T cell responses to AZD1222 COVID-19 vaccine. TCRdb's table, derived via immunoSEQ multiplex PCR, lists solely in-frame clones and lacks some. Of 95,000 to 110,000 clones listed, around 90% are singletons. Sequenced material: peripheral blood, taken 28 days after the second AZD1222 dose. The receptors come from an adult who received the AZD1222 COVID-19 vaccine.

This chain links TRBV30 with TRBJ1-5; possible D gene TRBD1, 5 bases. The CDR3 spans 14 residues. Between the trimmed V and J ends, which lost 4 bases and 0 bases, there was a span of 10 bases. CDR1 and CDR2 from the germline V gene are GTSNPN and SVGIG (reference sequence). The CDR3 protein is CAWTGVNSNQPQHF. The CDR3 DNA sequence: TGTGCCTGGACGGGGGTAAATAGCAATCAGCCCCAGCATTTT. The variable domain in full, completed from reference TRBV30 and TRBJ1-5, reads SQTIHQWPATLVQPVGSPLSLECTVEGTSNPNLYWYRQAAGRGLQLLFYSVGIGQISSEVPQNLSASRPQDRQFILSSKKLLLSDSGFYLCAWTGVNSNQPQHFGDGTRLSIL.

The V and J genes are TRBV5-4 and TRBJ1-5, with D possibly being TRBD1 (6 bases). Trimming left V 0 bases short and J 3 bases short, with 13 bases between. CDR1 SGHNT and CDR2 YYREEE come from the germline V gene (reference sequence). The CDR3 runs to 16 residues. In DNA form, the CDR3 reads TGTGCCAGCAGCTTGGATGGGGGCGGTGACAATCAGCCCCAGCATTTT. Residues: CASSLDGGGDNQPQHF.

This clone occurred once. CDR3 DNA sequence: TGTGCCAGCAGTGAAGCGCTTGGGGGGGGCGGCAGCGATGAGCAGTTCTTC. As protein: CASSEALGGGGSDEQFF. The chain combines TRBV2 with TRBJ2-1; tentative D call: TRBD2 (7 bases). The CDR3 consists of 17 residues. V lost 0 bases and J lost 8, with 20 bases in between. The germline V gene encodes CDR1 SNHLY and CDR2 FYNNEI.

The chain recombines TRBV7-8 with TRBJ2-7; a possible D gene is TRBD2 (6 bases). With 5 bases removed from V and 3 bases from J, the gap between germline ends came to 11 bases. Germline CDR1 is SGHVS and CDR2 is FQNEAQ. CDR3 length: 13 residues. CDR3 region: CASSQAGYYEQYF. CDR3 bases: TGTGCCAGCAGCCAAGCGGGCTACTACGAGCAGTACTTC.

The J gene is TRBJ1-6, the V gene TRBV6-6; D is ambiguous. CDR1 and CDR2 (germline): MNHNY, SVGAGI (reference sequence). Trimming stripped 6 bases from V and 8 bases from J, with 8 bases between. This CDR3 spans 12 amino acids. CDR3 sequence reads: CASSLPDSPLHF. CDR3 bases: TGTGCCAGCAGCCTCCCGGATTCACCCCTCCACTTT.

The chain recombines TRBV11-3 with TRBJ2-5; 13 nucleotides line up with TRBD2. This CDR3 contains 16 residues. The germline CDR1 and CDR2 sequences are SGHNT and YENEEA. Losses at the gene ends were 5 bases for V and 2 bases for J; bases not matched to a gene: 5. The CDR3 nucleotides read TGTGCCAGCAGCACGGGACTAGCGGGGCTACAAGAGACCCAGTACTTC. Translated, it gives CASSTGLAGLQETQYF. Full variable domain (remainder filled in from reference TRBV11-3 and TRBJ2-5): EAGVVQSPRYKIIEKKQPVAFWCNPISGHNTLYWYLQNLGQGPELLIRYENEEAVDDSQLPKDRFSAERLKGVDSTLKIQPAELGDSAVYLCASSTGLAGLQETQYFGPGTRLLVL.

CDR3 loop: CASSESGRSSYEQYF. In nucleotides, the CDR3 is TGCGCCAGCAGTGAGTCTGGCAGAAGCTCCTACGAGCAGTACTTC. V gene TRBV10-1 combines with J gene TRBJ2-7; no clear D gene. The V end lost 0 bases, the J end lost 0 bases, and 9 bases lay between the germline ends. The CDR3 sequence is 15 residues long. Germline-derived CDR1 and CDR2 are WNHNN and SYGVQD (reference sequence).

This clone was seen only once. The V call is TRBV13, the J call TRBJ2-6; D is possibly TRBD1 (5 bases). The CDR3 extends over 13 amino acids. The germline V gene has CDR1 PRHDT and CDR2 FYEKMQ (reference sequence). V lost 6 bases and J 3 bases, leaving 6 bases between the germline ends. The CDR3 loop is CASRTDGANVLTF. DNA of the CDR3: TGTGCCAGCAGGACAGATGGGGCCAACGTCCTGACTTTC.

In its sample, this clone was seen once. This chain uses TRBV5-1 with TRBJ2-3; 7 bases are shared with TRBD1. Germline CDR1 reads SGHRS; CDR2 reads YFSETQ. The CDR3 length is 15 residues. V lost 3 bases, J lost 3 bases, and 7 bases stayed unmatched. CDR3 sequence reads: CASSSVTGSTDTQYF. CDR3 nucleotide sequence: TGCGCCAGCAGCTCTGTGACAGGGAGTACAGATACGCAGTATTTT.

In DNA, the CDR3 is TGTGCCAGTAGGTTGCCAGATACGCAGTATTTT. Protein sequence: CASRLPDTQYF. The chain joins TRBV19 to TRBJ2-3; D not resolved. The CDR3 contains 11 residues. Trimming left V 6 bases short and J 4 bases short, with 5 bases between. The V gene's germline CDR1 is LNHDA and CDR2 SQIVND (reference sequence).

The chain employs TRBV28 and TRBJ1-6; D not resolved. V lost 5 bases and J lost 7, with 18 bases in between. CDR3 length equals 16 residues. Germline V gene data show CDR1 as MDHEN and CDR2 as SYDVKM. This chain's CDR3 is CASSLTGGVGNSPLHF. The CDR3 coding sequence is TGTGCCAGCAGTCTGACGGGAGGAGTTGGGAATTCACCCCTCCACTTT.

The V and J genes are TRBV10-1 and TRBJ2-3, with 11 nucleotides matching TRBD2. This CDR3 has 16 amino acids. Germline V gene sequence: CDR1 WNHNN, CDR2 SYGVQD (reference sequence). With V trimmed by 0 bases and J by 1 base, 0 bases remained unmatched. The CDR3 bases are TGCGCCAGCAGTGAGTCGACTAGCGGGGGCACAGATACGCAGTATTTT. It codes for CASSESTSGGTDTQYF.

The rearrangement uses TRBV6-5 and TRBJ2-7; D assignment may be TRBD1 or TRBD2 (5 bases each). The V end lost 4 bases, the J end lost 2 bases, and 12 bases lay between the germline ends. In germline, CDR1 is MNHEY, CDR2 SVGAGI. This CDR3 spans 14 amino acids. CDR3: CASSSGPGPYEQYF. CDR3 sequence (DNA): TGTGCCAGCAGTTCGGGTCCGGGGCCCTACGAGCAGTACTTC.

This rearrangement joins TRBV5-5 to TRBJ2-7; D remains ambiguous. The V and J ends lost 1 base and 5 bases respectively, with 19 bases between them. CDR1 and CDR2 (germline): SGHKS, YYEKEE (reference sequence). The length of the CDR3 is 16 residues. Here the CDR3 reads CASSLFAHDTLNEQYF. CDR3 coding DNA: TGTGCCAGCAGCTTGTTCGCACATGACACCCTGAACGAGCAGTACTTC.

V usage is TRBV7-2 and J usage is TRBJ2-4; D not certain. V lost 3 bases and J lost 2, with 2 bases in between. Germline lookup yields CDR1 SGHTA and CDR2 FQGNSA. The CDR3 extends over 12 amino acids. This CDR3 is CASSLSKNIQYF. The CDR3 coding sequence is TGTGCCAGCAGCTTGTCCAAAAACATTCAGTACTTC.

The rearrangement uses TRBV6-2 or TRBV6-3 and TRBJ2-5; D remains ambiguous. Trimming pared 0 bases from V and 2 bases from J, leaving 10 bases between. Germline CDR1 reads MNHEY; CDR2 reads SVGEGT. This CDR3 is 15 amino acids long. The CDR3 DNA sequence: TGTGCCAGCAGTTACTCGAATGGTTTACAAGAGACCCAGTACTTC. Translation gives CASSYSNGLQETQYF.

The rearrangement joins TRBV7-2 to TRBJ2-1; D gene uncertain. Germline assignment: CDR1 SGHTA and CDR2 FQGNSA. V dropped 7 bases and J dropped 3 bases, with 7 bases sitting between them. CDR3 length equals 12 residues. The CDR3 loop reads CASIRNYNEQFF. CDR3 coding DNA: TGTGCCAGCATCAGGAACTACAATGAGCAGTTCTTC.

The gene calls are TRBV6-5 and TRBJ1-1; D perhaps matches TRBD1 (6 bases). The CDR3 length is 15 residues. Germline assignment: CDR1 MNHEY and CDR2 SVGAGI. V gave up 2 bases and J gave up 4 bases, with 14 bases separating them. The CDR3 loop reads CASSYTRTGSTEAFF. CDR3 in DNA: TGTGCCAGCAGTTACACCCGTACAGGGAGCACTGAAGCTTTCTTT.

V and J are TRBV7-8 and TRBJ1-4, with 9 bases fitting TRBD1. CDR1 and CDR2 (germline): SGHVS, FQNEAQ. Trimming took 1 base from V and 7 from J; bases not matched to a gene: 7. This CDR3 is built from 16 residues. As DNA, the CDR3 is TGTGCCAGCAGCTTAGGCCTAACAGGGGGCTCTGAAAAACTGTTTTTT. Amino acids: CASSLGLTGGSEKLFF.

This chain links TRBV12-3 or TRBV12-4 with TRBJ1-5; tentatively, D is TRBD1 (6 bases). The CDR3 totals 12 residues. Trimming pared 3 bases from V and 6 bases from J, leaving 6 bases between. The CDR3 DNA reads TGTGCCAGCAGTTTGACAGGTCAGCCCCAGCATTTT. As protein: CASSLTGQPQHF.

The J gene is TRBJ2-5, the V gene TRBV5-1, with 8 bases fitting TRBD1. J gave up 3 bases and V 4 bases, and 11 bases lay outside the gene matches. CDR3 length: 16 residues. Germline V gene data show CDR1 as SGHRS and CDR2 as YFSETQ. CDR3 amino acids: CASSPIQGGREETQYF. CDR3 coding DNA: TGCGCCAGCAGCCCTATACAGGGGGGTAGGGAAGAGACCCAGTACTTC.

V usage is TRBV19 and J usage is TRBJ1-2, with TRBD1 as a possible D gene (6 bases). Germline V gene data show CDR1 as LNHDA and CDR2 as SQIVND (reference sequence). The V end was cut by 3 bases, the J end by 4 bases, with 15 bases between. The CDR3 extends over 15 amino acids. CDR3 sequence (DNA): TGTGCCAGTAGTATCCCACGACAGGAGAGCTATGGCTACACCTTC. This codes for CASSIPRQESYGYTF. Based on the CDR3 plus reference TRBV19 and TRBJ1-2, the full variable domain is DGGITQSPKYLFRKEGQNVTLSCEQNLNHDAMYWYRQDPGQGLRLIYYSQIVNDFQKGDIAEGYSVSREKKESFPLTVTSAQKNPTAFYLCASSIPRQESYGYTFGSGTRLTVV.

The chain employs TRBV7-3 and TRBJ1-2, with 9 positions matching TRBD1. This CDR3 has 14 residues. Per germline, CDR1 SGHTA and CDR2 FQGTGA. The V gene end was trimmed by 5 bases and the J gene end by 6 bases; junction bases not matched to a gene: 7. This CDR3 is CASSRGQGLDGYTF. In nucleotides, the CDR3 is TGTGCCAGCAGCCGAGGACAGGGGCTGGATGGCTACACCTTC.

The rearrangement uses TRBV5-1 and TRBJ2-7; 11 bases line up with TRBD1. Trimming removed 4 bases from V and 2 bases from J; junction bases left unmatched: 5. The CDR3 sequence is 15 residues long. From germline, CDR1 is SGHRS and CDR2 YFSETQ. The CDR3 protein is CASSPGTGGAYEQYF. The CDR3 coding sequence is TGCGCCAGCAGCCCCGGGACAGGGGGTGCCTACGAGCAGTACTTC.

The rearrangement links TRBV11-2 to TRBJ1-1, with D perhaps TRBD1 (5 bases). Germline-derived CDR1 and CDR2 are SGHAT and FQNNGV. Trimming cost V 0 bases and J 6 bases, with 14 bases left between them. The CDR3 spans 15 residues. DNA of the CDR3: TGTGCCAGCAGCTTAGATAGGGCTCGGGGGGCTGAAGCTTTCTTT. Protein sequence: CASSLDRARGAEAFF. The complete variable domain, with remaining parts taken from reference TRBV11-2 and TRBJ1-1, reads EAGVAQSPRYKIIEKRQSVAFWCNPISGHATLYWYQQILGQGPKLLIQFQNNGVVDDSQLPKDRFSAERLKGVDSTLKIQPAKLEDSAVYLCASSLDRARGAEAFFGQGTRLTVV.

The chain recombines TRBV7-9 with TRBJ1-1; D unresolved. The CDR3 has 10 amino acids. Trimming left V 8 bases short and J 4 bases short, with 5 bases between. Per germline, CDR1 SEHNR and CDR2 FQNEAQ (reference sequence). In DNA form, the CDR3 reads TGTGCCAGCGGCAGCACTGAAGCTTTCTTT. This translates into CASGSTEAFF.

This chain links TRBV6-1 with TRBJ1-2; 7 bases are shared with TRBD1. CDR1 is MNHNS and CDR2 is SASEGT in the germline V gene. This CDR3 is built from 17 residues. Trimming at V came to 1 base and at J to 5 bases, leaving 13 bases not matched to a gene. The CDR3 sequence is CASSEDGTAAWGYGYTF. The CDR3 nucleotides read TGTGCCAGCAGTGAAGACGGGACAGCGGCCTGGGGGTATGGCTACACCTTC.